The 20 T cell receptor beta chains reported below all come from one sample, sequenced in a study of cytomegalovirus exposure and HLA in healthy donors. This PCR relied on a set of 60 Vbeta primers and 13 Jbeta primers. Clones were sequenced by immunoSEQ multiplex PCR, and TCRdb holds only the in-frame ones, with some missing. The sample lists 110,000 to 150,000 clones, around four fifths seen once, with around 2.9% in the top ten. Sequencing was carried out using PBMCs. The receptors come from a female donor in good health and CMV-seronegative.

This chain links TRBV9 with TRBJ2-5, with TRBD2 identical over 8 bases. The CDR3 extends over 17 amino acids. Germline V CDR1 and CDR2: SGDLS, YYNGEE. Germline trimming cut 4 bases from V and 2 bases from J; bases unmatched to any gene: 13. The CDR3 DNA reads as TGTGCCAGCAGCCCCCGGGGGGGGCAGACCATACAAGAGACCCAGTACTTC. Its protein product is CASSPRGGQTIQETQYF.

The J gene is TRBJ1-3, the V gene TRBV5-8; D is unclear. The germline V and J ends were trimmed by 0 bases and 0 bases, with 10 bases remaining between them. Germline V gene lookup returns CDR1 SGHTS and CDR2 YDEGEE. There are 16 residues in the CDR3. The CDR3 is CASSLVVWSSGNTIYF. The CDR3 nucleotides read TGTGCCAGCAGCTTGGTTGTATGGAGCTCTGGAAACACCATATATTTT.

This chain joins TRBV5-4 and TRBJ2-1, with 15 bases identical to TRBD2. The CDR3 contains 18 residues. Trimming at V came to 4 bases and at J to 7 bases, leaving 12 bases not matched to a gene. The germline CDR1 and CDR2 sequences are SGHNT and YYREEE (reference sequence). The CDR3 protein is CASSGRTGTSGGRNEQFF. DNA of the CDR3: TGTGCCAGCAGCGGACGGACAGGGACTAGCGGGGGGAGAAATGAGCAGTTCTTC. Full variable domain (missing parts from reference TRBV5-4 and TRBJ2-1): ETGVTQSPTHLIKTRGQQVTLRCSSQSGHNTVSWYQQALGQGPQFIFQYYREEENGRGNFPPRFSGLQFPNYSSELNVNALELDDSALYLCASSGRTGTSGGRNEQFFGPGTRLTVL.

The V and J genes are TRBV27 and TRBJ2-5; 9 positions match TRBD2. This CDR3 spans 15 amino acids. Germline CDR1 MNHEY, CDR2 SMNVEV (reference sequence). V gave up 5 bases and J gave up 7 bases; unmatched junction bases: 11. CDR3 region: CASSSLAGSEGTQYF. In DNA, the CDR3 is TGTGCCAGCAGTAGCCTAGCGGGAAGTGAGGGGACCCAGTACTTC.

The rearrangement links TRBV6-5 to TRBJ1-2, with 8 positions matching TRBD1. Per the germline V gene, CDR1 is MNHEY and CDR2 is SVGAGI. The J segment lost 3 bases and the V segment lost 4 bases, leaving 10 bases of the junction unmatched. This CDR3 has 16 residues. CDR3 in DNA: TGTGCCAGCAGTTGGACAGGGAGAAGTTTGGACTATGGCTACACCTTC. It specifies CASSWTGRSLDYGYTF.

The chain uses TRBV10-2 and TRBJ2-7; D perhaps matches TRBD2 (6 bases). The V end lost 5 bases, the J end lost 4 bases, and 12 bases lay between the germline ends. CDR3 length equals 13 residues. CDR1 and CDR2 from the germline V gene are WSHSY and SAAADI. CDR3 amino acids: CASSQLARYEQYF. In DNA form, the CDR3 reads TGCGCCAGCAGTCAACTAGCTAGATACGAGCAGTACTTC.

This chain joins TRBV27 and TRBJ1-5; D possibly corresponds to TRBD1 (5 bases). CDR1 MNHEY and CDR2 SMNVEV come from the germline V gene (reference sequence). The CDR3 totals 14 residues. The V end lost 5 bases, the J end lost 9 bases, and 17 bases lay between the germline ends. As DNA, the CDR3 is TGTGCCAGCAGTGTGCGGGGCCGGGATCGGCCCCAGCATTTT. Translation: CASSVRGRDRPQHF.

The V and J genes are TRBV27 and TRBJ2-1, with TRBD2 as a possible D gene (5 bases). In germline, CDR1 is MNHEY, CDR2 SMNVEV (reference sequence). Trimming cost V 2 bases and J 6 bases, with 23 bases left between them. The CDR3 extends over 18 amino acids. The chain's CDR3 is CASSLRARVRVRSNEQFF. The CDR3, as DNA: TGTGCCAGCAGTTTACGGGCGAGGGTTCGCGTGCGGAGCAATGAGCAGTTCTTC.

The chain couples TRBV19 to TRBJ1-5; tentatively, D is TRBD1 (5 bases). V lost 5 bases and J 7 bases, leaving 15 bases between the germline ends. CDR3 size: 14 residues. The germline gives CDR1 LNHDA, CDR2 SQIVND (reference sequence). As DNA, the CDR3 is TGTGCCAGTAGTCCCCCCGGGGGAGGGCAGCCCCAGCATTTT. Protein sequence: CASSPPGGGQPQHF.

This clone was counted a few times. V gene TRBV19 combines with J gene TRBJ2-2; D gene ambiguous. The germline V gene encodes CDR1 LNHDA and CDR2 SQIVND (reference sequence). V lost 5 bases and J lost 3, with 7 bases in between. The CDR3 runs 13 residues. CDR3 DNA: TGTGCCAGTAGTTTCAGGTACACCGGGGAGCTGTTTTTT. Translated: CASSFRYTGELFF. Looking up the rest from reference TRBV19 and TRBJ2-2 gives the full variable domain: DGGITQSPKYLFRKEGQNVTLSCEQNLNHDAMYWYRQDPGQGLRLIYYSQIVNDFQKGDIAEGYSVSREKKESFPLTVTSAQKNPTAFYLCASSFRYTGELFFGEGSRLTVL.

This clone was seen only once. This chain joins TRBV5-4 and TRBJ2-4, with 9 bases matching TRBD1. Germline loops: CDR1 SGHNT, CDR2 YYREEE (reference sequence). V gave up 0 bases and J gave up 2 bases; unmatched junction bases: 6. The CDR3 runs to 17 residues. The CDR3 is CASSLVGQGMTKNIQYF. The CDR3 nucleotides are TGTGCCAGCAGCTTGGTGGGACAGGGTATGACCAAAAACATTCAGTACTTC.

This clone occurred a few times. This sequence joins TRBV5-1 and TRBJ2-7; perhaps TRBD1 as D (6 bases). Looked up from germline, CDR1 is SGHRS and CDR2 is YFSETQ. There are 18 residues in the CDR3. V gave up 3 bases and J gave up 3 bases, with 25 bases separating them. The chain's CDR3 is CASSSDLIPGTTGYEQYF. In nucleotides, the CDR3 is TGCGCCAGCAGCTCGGATCTTATACCCGGGACAACTGGCTACGAGCAGTACTTC.

V and J are TRBV7-9 and TRBJ2-7, with 10 bases fitting TRBD1. CDR3 length equals 16 residues. The germline V gene has CDR1 SEHNR and CDR2 FQNEAQ (reference sequence). J was trimmed by 0 bases and V by 1 base; bases with no gene match: 3. This CDR3 is CASSLGTGGISYEQYF. Here the CDR3 DNA reads TGTGCCAGCAGCTTAGGGACAGGGGGAATCTCCTACGAGCAGTACTTC.

This clone has a handful of counts. The gene calls are TRBV30 and TRBJ1-1, with D perhaps TRBD1 (5 bases). Trimming removed 4 bases at V and 1 base at J, with 19 bases between. From germline, CDR1 is GTSNPN and CDR2 SVGIG (reference sequence). This CDR3 spans 16 amino acids. CDR3 coding DNA: TGTGCCTGGACGGAAGTTTCAGGACACTGGAACACTGAAGCTTTCTTT. Encoded protein: CAWTEVSGHWNTEAFF.

This clone was recorded once. The chain is built from TRBV9 and TRBJ2-1, with D perhaps matching TRBD2 (5 bases). The germline gives CDR1 SGDLS, CDR2 YYNGEE. CDR3 length: 16 amino acids. V was pared by 0 bases and J by 4 bases, with 14 bases between. The CDR3 spells CASSVAIWTSYNEQFF. CDR3 DNA: TGTGCCAGCAGCGTAGCGATTTGGACTTCTTACAATGAGCAGTTCTTC.

The rearrangement joins TRBV5-1 to TRBJ1-2; TRBD1 might be the D (6 bases). Germline V gives CDR1 SGHRS, CDR2 YFSETQ. The CDR3 loop spans 12 amino acids. The V gene lost 0 bases and the J gene lost 8 bases, with 8 bases spanning the gap. Written as DNA, the CDR3 is TGCGCCAGCAGCTTGGCGGGGGGCGGCTACACCTTC. This sequence encodes CASSLAGGGYTF.

V is TRBV9 and J is TRBJ2-3; 8 bases are a match to TRBD2. The J segment lost 4 bases and the V segment lost 0 bases, leaving 4 bases of the junction unmatched. In germline, CDR1 is SGDLS, CDR2 YYNGEE. This CDR3 has 15 residues. This chain's CDR3 is CASSVGSSGPDTQYF. The CDR3 coding sequence is TGTGCCAGCAGCGTAGGGTCTAGCGGGCCAGATACGCAGTATTTT. Using reference TRBV9 and TRBJ2-3 for the parts outside the CDR3, the full variable domain is DSGVTQTPKHLITATGQRVTLRCSPRSGDLSVYWYQQSLDQGLQFLIQYYNGEERAKGNILERFSAQQFPDLHSELNLSSLELGDSALYFCASSVGSSGPDTQYFGPGTRLTVL.

The V call is TRBV7-9, the J call TRBJ1-2, with 7 bases that match TRBD1. Germline loops: CDR1 SEHNR, CDR2 FQNEAQ (reference sequence). CDR3 length: 14 residues. Trimming cost V 5 bases and J 7 bases; bases outside gene matches: 10. The CDR3 region is CASSLSGQKAGYTF. The CDR3 nucleotides are TGTGCCAGCAGCCTATCGGGACAGAAGGCTGGCTACACCTTC.

The V and J genes are TRBV7-3 and TRBJ2-3; 8 bases agree with TRBD2. The CDR3 is 15 residues long. V lost 2 bases, J lost 4 bases, and 5 bases stayed unmatched. The germline V gene encodes CDR1 SGHTA and CDR2 FQGTGA. CDR3 in amino acids: CASSLRGGAADTQYF. In DNA, the CDR3 is TGTGCCAGCAGCTTACGGGGGGGTGCCGCAGATACGCAGTATTTT.

This clone was seen at least ten times. The chain recombines TRBV5-1 with TRBJ1-4, with 7 positions matching TRBD1. V was clipped by 4 bases and J by 4 bases; unmatched bases: 4. This CDR3 region has 14 residues. Germline loops: CDR1 SGHRS, CDR2 YFSETQ. CDR3: CASSTGQSNEKLFF. Here the CDR3 DNA reads TGCGCCAGCAGCACGGGACAGAGTAATGAAAAACTGTTTTTT.